What follows are 3 T cell receptor beta chains derived from one specimen sequenced in a study of cytomegalovirus exposure and HLA in healthy donors. Assay used: immunoSEQ multiplex PCR; TCRdb lists only in-frame clones, some missing. In the table there are about 300,000 clones, approximately 88% of which are singletons. The sequencing input was PBMCs. These receptors were taken from a woman between 18 and 30 years old in good health and CMV-seronegative.

This clone was observed once. The rearrangement links TRBV18 to TRBJ1-2; TRBD1 matches 8 bases. The germline V gene has CDR1 KGHSH and CDR2 LQKENI. The CDR3 runs 14 residues. V trimming: 5 bases; J trimming: 2 bases; junction bases outside the gene matches: 4. In DNA, the CDR3 is TGTGCCAGCTCAGCCGGGACAGGCAACTATGGCTACACCTTC. Translating it yields CASSAGTGNYGYTF.

The chain couples TRBV4-1 to TRBJ1-5, with 7 bases that match TRBD1. This CDR3 comprises 14 residues. Germline loops: CDR1 MGHRA, CDR2 YSYEKL. V gave up 1 base and J gave up 5 bases; unmatched junction bases: 2. The CDR3 DNA reads as TGCGCCAGCAGCCAAGGTACAGGGGATCAGCCCCAGCATTTT. It translates to CASSQGTGDQPQHF.

The chain is built from TRBV5-1 and TRBJ2-2; TRBD2 matches 7 bases. V shed 1 base, J shed 4 bases, and the junction held 4 bases outside the gene matches. Germline loops: CDR1 SGHRS, CDR2 YFSETQ. CDR3 length equals 15 residues. DNA for the CDR3: TGCGCCAGCAGCTTGATCCCGGGGGGCACCGGGGAGCTGTTTTTT. Residues: CASSLIPGGTGELFF.